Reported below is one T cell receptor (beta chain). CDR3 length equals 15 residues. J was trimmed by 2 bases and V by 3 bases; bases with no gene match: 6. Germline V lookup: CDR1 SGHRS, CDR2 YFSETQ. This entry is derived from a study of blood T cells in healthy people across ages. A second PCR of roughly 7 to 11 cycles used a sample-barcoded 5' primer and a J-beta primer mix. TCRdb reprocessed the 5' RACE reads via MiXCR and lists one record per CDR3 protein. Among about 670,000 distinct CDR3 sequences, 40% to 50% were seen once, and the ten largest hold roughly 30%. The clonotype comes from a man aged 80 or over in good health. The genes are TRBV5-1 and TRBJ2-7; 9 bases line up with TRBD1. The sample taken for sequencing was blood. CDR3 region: CASSSRTGATYEQYF. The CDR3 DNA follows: TGCGCCAGCAGCTCCAGGACAGGGGCAACCTACGAGCAGTACTTC.